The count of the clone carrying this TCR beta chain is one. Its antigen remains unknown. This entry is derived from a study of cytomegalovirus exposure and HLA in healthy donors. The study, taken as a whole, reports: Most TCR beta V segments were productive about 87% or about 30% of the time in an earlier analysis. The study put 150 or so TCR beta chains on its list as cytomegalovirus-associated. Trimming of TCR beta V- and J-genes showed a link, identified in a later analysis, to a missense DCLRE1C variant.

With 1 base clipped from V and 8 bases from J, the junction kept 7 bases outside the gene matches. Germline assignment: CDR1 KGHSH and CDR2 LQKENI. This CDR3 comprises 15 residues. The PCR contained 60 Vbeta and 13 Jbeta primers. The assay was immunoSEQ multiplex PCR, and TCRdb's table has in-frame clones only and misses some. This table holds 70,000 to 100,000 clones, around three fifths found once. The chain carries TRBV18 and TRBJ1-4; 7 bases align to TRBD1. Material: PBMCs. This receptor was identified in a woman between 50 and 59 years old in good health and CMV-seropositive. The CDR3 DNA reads TGTGCCAGCTCACCACGACAGGGTCGGGAGGAAAAACTGTTTTTT. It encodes CASSPRQGREEKLFF.